This T cell receptor (beta chain) was obtained from a study of early T cells in non-severe SARS-CoV-2 infection. On the study more broadly: Unsorted whole-blood RNA was sequenced in bulk, leaving chains unpaired. Study outcomes and limitations: There was a bias toward anti-spike CD8 responses in VDJdb matching, which missed private and CD4 specificities.

TCRdb redid the calling of the 5' RACE reads with MiXCR, one entry per CDR3 protein. There are about 59,000 distinct CDR3 sequences in the sample; around 14% occur only once, and approximately 8.5% lies in the top ten. In the case of this clonotype: What it binds is unknown.

This CDR3 contains 18 residues. The receptor was isolated from an adult who was a healthcare worker with PCR-confirmed SARS-CoV-2 infection or an uninfected control (not recorded which). The chain combines TRBV21-1 with TRBJ1-2; the table gives TRBD1 as D, unverified against the DNA. TRBV21-1 is designated a pseudogene. Source: whole blood, taken at baseline. The CDR3 nucleotides read TGTGCCAGCAGCGCCCAAAAAGCCGGACACGGATTCCCCTATGGCTACACCTTC. It encodes CASSAQKAGHGFPYGYTF.